The 6 T cell receptor beta chains listed next were all sequenced from one sample in a study of T cell repertoires in cytomegalovirus infection. A single record per CDR3 protein comes from TCRdb applying MiXCR to the reads. The repertoire holds fewer than 550,000 distinct CDR3 sequences, with roughly 30% as singletons. The sequenced sample was PBMCs. These receptors came from a human donor in good health (CMV status not recorded). Some clones in this sample may be carry-over from other donors' samples.

The chain employs TRBV27 and TRBJ2-6, with TRBD1 matching over 9 bases. J was trimmed by 3 bases and V by 8 bases; bases with no gene match: 11. The CDR3 runs to 17 residues. The germline CDR1 and CDR2 sequences are MNHEY and SMNVEV (reference sequence). The CDR3: CASRDRVNLGGANVLTF. CDR3 DNA sequence: TGTGCCAGCCGGGACAGGGTAAATTTAGGTGGGGCCAACGTCCTGACTTTC.

The chain recombines TRBV12-3 or TRBV12-4 with TRBJ2-7; D gene unclear. The CDR3 spans 16 residues. Trimming took 5 bases from V and 1 from J, leaving 18 bases between them. The CDR3 reads CASSLAWQPHSYEQYF. CDR3 coding DNA: TGTGCCAGCAGTCTGGCATGGCAGCCGCATTCCTACGAGCAGTACTTC.

V gene TRBV2 combines with J gene TRBJ1-2, with D maybe TRBD1 (6 bases). V gave up 6 bases and J gave up 8 bases, with 19 bases separating them. Germline V gives CDR1 SNHLY, CDR2 FYNNEI. The CDR3 extends over 14 amino acids. The CDR3 region has the DNA TGTGCCAGCAGAAAAAAGGGGGGGGGTAACGGCTACACCTTC. This translates into CASRKKGGGNGYTF. Variable domain in full (rest from reference TRBV2 and TRBJ1-2): EPEVTQTPSHQVTQMGQEVILRCVPISNHLYFYWYRQILGQKVEFLVSFYNNEISEKSEIFDDQFSVERPDGSNFTLKIRSTKLEDSAMYFCASRKKGGGNGYTFGSGTRLTVV.

This clonotype was found many times. The chain links TRBV15 to TRBJ2-2; D not resolved. The CDR3 contains 16 residues. V lost 0 bases to trimming and J lost 3 bases, with 11 bases between them. Germline loops: CDR1 LNHNV, CDR2 YYDKDF (reference sequence). The CDR3 protein is CATSRDKPVHTGELFF. DNA of the CDR3: TGTGCCACCAGCAGAGATAAGCCGGTCCACACCGGGGAGCTGTTTTTT.

This clonotype was seen a few times. V gene TRBV4-1 combines with J gene TRBJ1-2; D unclear. CDR1 is MGHRA, CDR2 YSYEKL, per germline. There are 13 residues in the CDR3. V was trimmed by 0 bases and J by 2 bases, leaving 4 bases between them. The CDR3 coding sequence is TGCGCCAGCAGCCAAGATGGGAACTATGGCTACACCTTC. This codes for CASSQDGNYGYTF.

This rearrangement joins TRBV2 to TRBJ2-7; possibly TRBD1 or TRBD2 for D (5 bases each). The CDR3 is 15 residues long. Trimming took 4 bases from V and 1 from J, leaving 14 bases between them. CDR1 is SNHLY and CDR2 is FYNNEI in the germline V gene. The CDR3 nucleotides are TGTGCCAGCAGTGTTGTAGGGGACCCATCCTACGAGCAGTACTTC. As protein: CASSVVGDPSYEQYF. The full variable domain, its missing parts supplied by reference TRBV2 and TRBJ2-7, is EPEVTQTPSHQVTQMGQEVILRCVPISNHLYFYWYRQILGQKVEFLVSFYNNEISEKSEIFDDQFSVERPDGSNFTLKIRSTKLEDSAMYFCASSVVGDPSYEQYFGPGTRLTVT.